Described below is a single T cell receptor beta chain sequence and its context. What it recognizes is unknown. V lost 3 bases to trimming and J lost 4 bases, with 12 bases between them. The CDR3 runs 15 residues. This record belongs to a study of T cell repertoires in cytomegalovirus infection. Study-level information: Both recently identified HLA-C-restricted and well-studied HLA-B-restricted CMV epitopes were used in the study. Through public TCR beta signatures, both CMV infection and matching HLA type were indicated. The study's findings and limits: Carriers of CMV plus the relevant HLA were identified by cumulative public TCR beta family frequency. The ex vivo response was dominated by HLA-C-restricted CMV-specific TCR beta clonotypes.

TCRdb reprocessed the reads via MiXCR and lists one record per CDR3 protein. The table lists approximately 600,000 distinct CDR3 sequences, 40% of them singletons, with around 50% in the top ten. The chain links TRBV12-3 or TRBV12-4 to TRBJ1-4; maybe TRBD1 (5 bases). This specimen consisted of cultured PBMCs, obtained from culture after CMV antigen stimulation. The origin of this receptor is a human donor in good health (CMV status not recorded). Some clones in this sample may be carry-over from other donors' samples. This CDR3 is CASSFLGPGNEKLFF. In nucleotides, the CDR3 is TGTGCCAGCAGTTTTTTGGGACCGGGTAATGAAAAACTGTTTTTT.